This entry concerns a single TCR beta chain. There is no known antigen for this receptor. Base qualities are not provided; no much larger clone lies one nucleotide away. The sample comes from a study of CD8+CD57+ T cells in acquired aplastic anemia listed by TCRdb under 2018. At the level of the whole study: Extracted DNA from sorted CD4+ and CD8+ cells averaged around 3.5 ug, ranging from about 0.19 to 30 ug. A CD8+CD57+ expansion meant a frequency higher than the mean frequency seen in healthy subjects. Summary of the overall study and its limitations: Although 25 to 30 CD8+ CDR3 sequences were shared by patients and controls, these sequences appeared highly expressed in patients and within the immunodominant clones of patients. CD8+ Simpson's diversity did not differ significantly between patients and healthy controls (P=0.060).

Genomic DNA was used as template for profiling of TCR beta VDJ combinations and CDR3 sequences. An Illumina HiSeq 2000 was the platform used for TCR repertoire sequencing. On the authors' methods: Repertoires were assessed using TRBV/TRBJ rearrangement plots, CDR3 size and DJ length profiles, and Simpson's diversity index. The most abundant DNA sequence in the deep sequencing data was defined as the immunodominant clone. CDR3 amino acid sequences were checked for sharing across subjects and were also compared against the VDJdb database and published repertoires. TCRdb itself trimmed the public reads at Q25 with fastp, ran MiXCR and retained productive beta chains. CDR3 protein sequences are deduplicated, and each keeps its most common genes and DNA. The authors' filters were not applied to this entry. The sample records around 200,000 distinct CDR3 sequences, about half of which are singletons. Jointly, the top ten make up 20% of the sample.

Flow cytometry had shown CD8+CD57+ cell expansion in the patients selected for sequencing. Every patient had severe acquired aplastic anemia, diagnosed using the International Study of Aplastic Anemia and Agranulocytosis and Camitta criteria. Patients had received no therapy at the time of blood sampling. TCR repertoires of sorted CD4+ and CD8+ blood T cells from severe aplastic anemia patients and healthy subjects were deep-sequenced in the study. In the USA, patient enrollment took place under clinicaltrials.gov protocols 00001620, 01623167, 00001397, 00071045, 00081523 and 00961064. Ficoll-Paque density gradient centrifugation was used to isolate peripheral blood mononuclear cells. Before DNA was extracted, CD4+ and CD8+ T cells were sorted using either FACS or magnetic beads. Trimming takes 1 base off V and 7 bases off J; junction bases not matched to a gene: 3. CDR1 MNHEY and CDR2 SMNVEV are derived from the germline V gene (reference sequence). Including cysteine and phenylalanine, the CDR3 has 14 amino acids. Of all the DNA, just the CDR3 is kept, 42 bases in frame from base 1.

The V and J genes are TRBV27 and TRBJ2-2, with TRBD2 matching 7 junction bases. Sequencing was carried out using sorted CD4+, CD8+, or CD8+CD57+ T cells (not recorded which) from PBMCs. The receptor comes from a human donor with aplastic anemia. The DNA sequence is TGTGCCAGCAGTTTATATCGGGAGGACGGGGAGCTGTTTTTT. Its translation is CASSLYREDGELFF.